Described below is a single TCR beta chain sequence and its context. Method: immunoSEQ multiplex PCR; TCRdb's copy keeps in-frame clones and lacks some. This sample has more than 65,000 clones, with approximately 94% found just once. The data are from a study of T cell clonotyping in hematopoietic cell transplantation. Germline CDR1 is SGHTA and CDR2 is FQGTGA. Trimming removed 3 bases from V and 5 bases from J, with 7 bases in between. This CDR3 is 13 amino acids long. The sequence derives from a man aged 50-59 years in good health. Some clones in this sample may be carry-over from other donors' samples. The J gene is TRBJ2-2, the V gene TRBV7-3, with D uncertain. The sequencing sample was made of peripheral blood mononuclear cells. The CDR3 nucleotides read TGTGCCAGCAGCTTCTCCACGACCGGGGAGCTGTTTTTT. Translating it yields CASSFSTTGELFF.